What follows describes a single T cell receptor beta chain. The data are from a study of blood T cell repertoires in COVID-19. Study background: The United States, Italy and Spain supplied acute and convalescent COVID-19 samples. PBMCs, B-cell-depleted T cells, or T cells provided the cDNA or gDNA that made up the material.

In the study's own analysis: Reference gene primer amplification gave nucleated cell count estimates. Only in-frame clones appear in the TCRdb table, and some are missing; sequencing was by immunoSEQ multiplex PCR. V and J calls and clone size are given by that table; D and trimming were obtained from the DNA. Of roughly 160,000 clones in the sample, approximately 86% were seen once. A Seattle source enrolled patients during active infection and followed them longitudinally. The V segment lost 4 bases and the J segment 7 bases; nucleotides outside the gene matches: 4. The CDR3 extends over 14 amino acids. Germline CDR1 reads LNHNV; CDR2 reads YYDKDF (reference sequence).

This receptor was obtained from a woman older than 75 with COVID-19, enrolled during active disease. The sample consisted of peripheral blood. V usage is TRBV15 and J usage is TRBJ2-7, with TRBD2 identical over 13 bases. This chain's CDR3 is CATSTRLAGGEQYF. The CDR3 DNA sequence: TGTGCCACCAGCACCAGACTAGCGGGAGGTGAGCAGTACTTC.